A selection of T cell receptor beta chains follows, all from one sample in a study of graft-versus-host responses after intestinal transplantation. Profiling relied on immunoSEQ multiplex PCR, and the TCRdb table lists in-frame clones only, not all of them. This table has more than 85,000 clones, under 95% appearing once. Their antigens remain unidentified. The specimen comprised unstimulated CD8+ T cells sorted from spleen or lymph node cells, sampled before transplant. These receptor sequences come from a human donor who was the organ donor for an intestinal transplant. CDR3s include the opening cysteine and the closing phenylalanine or tryptophan. The order of the fields is V gene, D gene, J gene, clone size, CDR3 DNA, CDR3 protein. The D gene is left open where the match is weak. A clone size is listed for some rows: how often the clone was seen (once, few, many), or a class if it is expanded.

v_call: TRBV28; d_call: TRBD1; j_call: TRBJ1-4; clone_size: .; cdr3_nt: TGTGCCAGCAGTGGGACAGGCCTAGGATTCGAAAAACTGTTTTTT; cdr3_aa: CASSGTGLGFEKLFF
v_call: TRBV29-1; d_call: .; j_call: TRBJ2-2; clone_size: .; cdr3_nt: TGCAGCGTTGAAGTAGTACAGACGACCGGGGAGCTGTTTTTT; cdr3_aa: CSVEVVQTTGELFF
v_call: TRBV19; d_call: TRBD1; j_call: TRBJ1-1; clone_size: .; cdr3_nt: TGTGCCAGTAGTATACTCCGGGACAGGGGAACTGAAGCTTTCTTT; cdr3_aa: CASSILRDRGTEAFF
v_call: TRBV11-2; d_call: TRBD2; j_call: TRBJ2-1; clone_size: .; cdr3_nt: TGTGCCAGCAGCTTAGATCAGGCGGGGGGGGCTACCTACAATGAGCAGTTCTTC; cdr3_aa: CASSLDQAGGATYNEQFF
v_call: TRBV5-4; d_call: .; j_call: TRBJ1-1; clone_size: .; cdr3_nt: TGTGCCAGCAGCAAATCGAGCACTGAAGCTTTCTTT; cdr3_aa: CASSKSSTEAFF
v_call: TRBV6-5; d_call: .; j_call: TRBJ2-7; clone_size: .; cdr3_nt: TGTGCCAGCAGTTACATGGGACAATCCGAGCAGTACTTC; cdr3_aa: CASSYMGQSEQYF
v_call: TRBV2; d_call: TRBD1; j_call: TRBJ1-1; clone_size: once; cdr3_nt: TGTGCCAGCAAAACGTCCGGACAGGGTATGATGAACACTGAAGCTTTCTTT; cdr3_aa: CASKTSGQGMMNTEAFF
v_call: TRBV9; d_call: .; j_call: TRBJ1-3; clone_size: .; cdr3_nt: TGTGCCAGCAGCGTAGTAGAGGCGGGCCTCTCTGGAAACACCATATATTTT; cdr3_aa: CASSVVEAGLSGNTIYF
v_call: TRBV28; d_call: TRBD1; j_call: TRBJ2-7; clone_size: .; cdr3_nt: TGTGCCAGCAGTCCAAGACAGGGCTCCTACGAGCAGTACTTC; cdr3_aa: CASSPRQGSYEQYF
v_call: TRBV30; d_call: .; j_call: TRBJ1-1; clone_size: .; cdr3_nt: TGTGCCTGGAGGGAGTTCGGGAACACTGAAGCTTTCTTT; cdr3_aa: CAWREFGNTEAFF
v_call: TRBV28; d_call: .; j_call: TRBJ1-1; clone_size: .; cdr3_nt: TGTGCCAGCAGTTTGTTAGGGGGAGACACTGAAGCTTTCTTT; cdr3_aa: CASSLLGGDTEAFF
v_call: TRBV5-1; d_call: TRBD2; j_call: TRBJ2-1; clone_size: .; cdr3_nt: TGCGCCAGCAGTTGGGCTAGCGGAACACTAAGCTCCTACAATGAGCAGTTCTTC; cdr3_aa: CASSWASGTLSSYNEQFF
v_call: TRBV28; d_call: .; j_call: TRBJ1-2; clone_size: .; cdr3_nt: TGTGCCAGCAGTTACACAGGGAATGGCTACACCTTC; cdr3_aa: CASSYTGNGYTF
v_call: TRBV9; d_call: .; j_call: TRBJ1-3; clone_size: .; cdr3_nt: TGTGCCAGCAGCCCAGGGGTGGGAGTATATGGAAACACCATATATTTT; cdr3_aa: CASSPGVGVYGNTIYF
v_call: TRBV4-1; d_call: .; j_call: TRBJ2-1; clone_size: .; cdr3_nt: TGCGCCAGCAGCCAAGATACAGGGAAGTACAATGAGCAGTTCTTC; cdr3_aa: CASSQDTGKYNEQFF
v_call: TRBV4-1; d_call: TRBD2; j_call: TRBJ2-1; clone_size: .; cdr3_nt: TGCGCCAGCAGCCCGCTTGGGGACCTAGCGGCATCCTACAATGAGCAGTTCTTC; cdr3_aa: CASSPLGDLAASYNEQFF
v_call: TRBV27; d_call: .; j_call: TRBJ2-7; clone_size: .; cdr3_nt: TGTGCCAGCAGTTTCACCCCCGGGACAATAGCCTACGAGCAGTACTTC; cdr3_aa: CASSFTPGTIAYEQYF
v_call: TRBV30; d_call: .; j_call: TRBJ2-1; clone_size: .; cdr3_nt: TGTGCCTGGACGTGGGAGTACAATGAGCAGTTCTTC; cdr3_aa: CAWTWEYNEQFF
v_call: TRBV6-6; d_call: .; j_call: TRBJ2-1; clone_size: .; cdr3_nt: TGTGCCAGCAGCCAACTAGCAGGTCCCTACAATGAGCAGTTCTTC; cdr3_aa: CASSQLAGPYNEQFF
v_call: TRBV13; d_call: TRBD2; j_call: TRBJ2-5; clone_size: .; cdr3_nt: TGTGCCAGCAGCCGTAGTGGACTAGCGGGGGAACTCCAAGAGACCCAGTACTTC; cdr3_aa: CASSRSGLAGELQETQYF
v_call: TRBV5-4; d_call: .; j_call: TRBJ2-2; clone_size: .; cdr3_nt: TGTGCCAGCAGCTTGGATGGAGTGATTGAAACCGGTTCGAACACCGGGGAGCTGTTTTTT; cdr3_aa: CASSLDGVIETGSNTGELFF
v_call: TRBV4-2; d_call: TRBD2; j_call: TRBJ2-5; clone_size: .; cdr3_nt: TGTGCCAGCAGCCAAGTTCGGTCTCAGGGGGGACTAGCGGGAGGGGGAGAGACCCAGTACTTC; cdr3_aa: CASSQVRSQGGLAGGGETQYF
v_call: TRBV5-1; d_call: .; j_call: TRBJ2-2; clone_size: .; cdr3_nt: TGCGCCAGCAGCTTGGACGGGGAGTATAGCGCCTCGAACACCGGGGAGCTGTTTTTT; cdr3_aa: CASSLDGEYSASNTGELFF
v_call: TRBV25-1; d_call: .; j_call: TRBJ2-4; clone_size: .; cdr3_nt: TGTGCCAGCAGTGAATGGGGGGAACTACCCAAAAACATTCAGTACTTC; cdr3_aa: CASSEWGELPKNIQYF
v_call: TRBV6-1; d_call: .; j_call: TRBJ1-1; clone_size: .; cdr3_nt: TGTGCCAGCAGCCAGGGGAACACTGAAGCTTTCTTT; cdr3_aa: CASSQGNTEAFF
v_call: TRBV28; d_call: .; j_call: TRBJ1-5; clone_size: .; cdr3_nt: TGTGCCAGCAGTTTCCCCGGAATAGACAGTCTCAGGCCCCAGCATTTT; cdr3_aa: CASSFPGIDSLRPQHF
v_call: TRBV5-1; d_call: .; j_call: TRBJ1-2; clone_size: .; cdr3_nt: TGCGCCAGCAGCTTCGGGTGGCTTGACTGGGGCTACACCTTC; cdr3_aa: CASSFGWLDWGYTF
v_call: TRBV9; d_call: TRBD1; j_call: TRBJ2-5; clone_size: .; cdr3_nt: TGTGCCAGCAGCGCCACAGGGGGCGGTTGGAACTCCCAAGAGACCCAGTACTTC; cdr3_aa: CASSATGGGWNSQETQYF
v_call: TRBV19; d_call: .; j_call: TRBJ2-4; clone_size: .; cdr3_nt: TGTGCCAGCTCTGCGTTACCGATAAACATTCAGTACTTC; cdr3_aa: CASSALPINIQYF
v_call: TRBV5-1; d_call: .; j_call: TRBJ1-1; clone_size: .; cdr3_nt: TGCGCCAGCAGCTTAAATGGACAGAACACTGAAGCTTTCTTT; cdr3_aa: CASSLNGQNTEAFF
v_call: TRBV11-2; d_call: TRBD1; j_call: TRBJ1-2; clone_size: .; cdr3_nt: TGTGCCAGCAGCTCGCCCGGGACAGACATACCGAACTATGGCTACACCTTC; cdr3_aa: CASSSPGTDIPNYGYTF
v_call: TRBV27; d_call: .; j_call: TRBJ2-1; clone_size: .; cdr3_nt: TGTGCCAGCAGTCTAACTAGCTTTGGCTACAATGAGCAGTTCTTC; cdr3_aa: CASSLTSFGYNEQFF
v_call: TRBV30; d_call: TRBD2; j_call: TRBJ2-1; clone_size: once; cdr3_nt: TGTGCCTGGAGTGGGACTAGCGCCAACAATGAGCAGTTCTTC; cdr3_aa: CAWSGTSANNEQFF
v_call: TRBV7-6; d_call: TRBD2; j_call: TRBJ2-3; clone_size: .; cdr3_nt: TGTGCCAGCACCGTAACGGGGGGTCCCACAGATACGCAGTATTTT; cdr3_aa: CASTVTGGPTDTQYF
v_call: TRBV27; d_call: .; j_call: TRBJ2-3; clone_size: .; cdr3_nt: TGTGCCAGCAGTTTCTCGGGGGGCGAGAGGTATTTT; cdr3_aa: CASSFSGGERYF
v_call: TRBV6-1; d_call: TRBD2; j_call: TRBJ2-1; clone_size: .; cdr3_nt: TGTGCCAGCAGAAGACTAGCGGGAGTAGACGAGCAGTTCTTC; cdr3_aa: CASRRLAGVDEQFF
v_call: TRBV4-1; d_call: .; j_call: TRBJ2-7; clone_size: .; cdr3_nt: TGCGCCAGCAGCCAAGAAGCTAACAGCCCTTTCAGGGAGCAGTACTTC; cdr3_aa: CASSQEANSPFREQYF
v_call: TRBV27; d_call: .; j_call: TRBJ2-2; clone_size: .; cdr3_nt: TGTGCCAGCAGTTTATATGAGGTCGGGGAGCTGTTTTTT; cdr3_aa: CASSLYEVGELFF
v_call: TRBV7-8; d_call: TRBD1; j_call: TRBJ1-3; clone_size: .; cdr3_nt: TGTGCCAGCAGCTTCCCGGGACAGGGGGGAAACACCATATATTTT; cdr3_aa: CASSFPGQGGNTIYF
v_call: TRBV4-1; d_call: .; j_call: TRBJ1-3; clone_size: .; cdr3_nt: TGCGCCAGCAGCCAACGTATGAGAGATTTCTCTGGAAACACCATATATTTT; cdr3_aa: CASSQRMRDFSGNTIYF
v_call: TRBV5-1; d_call: .; j_call: TRBJ2-1; clone_size: .; cdr3_nt: TGCGCCAGCAGCTTGTACAGGGTTAGCTCCTACAATGAGCAGTTCTTC; cdr3_aa: CASSLYRVSSYNEQFF
v_call: TRBV20-1; d_call: .; j_call: TRBJ2-1; clone_size: .; cdr3_nt: TGCAGTGCTATCGGCAATGAGCAGTTCTTC; cdr3_aa: CSAIGNEQFF
v_call: TRBV4-1; d_call: .; j_call: TRBJ1-1; clone_size: .; cdr3_nt: TGCGCCAGCAGCCAAGGGCTCTCTGAAGCTTTCTTT; cdr3_aa: CASSQGLSEAFF
v_call: TRBV7-2; d_call: .; j_call: TRBJ2-7; clone_size: .; cdr3_nt: TGTGCCAGCAGCTCAAGGGGGTGTTGCGGGAGCTACGAGCAGTACTTC; cdr3_aa: CASSSRGCCGSYEQYF